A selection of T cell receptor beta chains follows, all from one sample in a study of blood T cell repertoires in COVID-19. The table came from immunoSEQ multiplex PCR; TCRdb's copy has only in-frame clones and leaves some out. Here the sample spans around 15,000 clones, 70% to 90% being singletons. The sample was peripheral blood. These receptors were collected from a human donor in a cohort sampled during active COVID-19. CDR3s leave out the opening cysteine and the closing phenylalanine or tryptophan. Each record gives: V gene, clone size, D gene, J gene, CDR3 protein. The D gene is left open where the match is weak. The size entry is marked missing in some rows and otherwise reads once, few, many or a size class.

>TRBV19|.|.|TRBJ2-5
ASSERTGVQY
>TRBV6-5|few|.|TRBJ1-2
ASSLDSNYGYT
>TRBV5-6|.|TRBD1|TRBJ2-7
ASSRTGRDEQY
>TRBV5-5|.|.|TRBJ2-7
ASSVRFHEQY
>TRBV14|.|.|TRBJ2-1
ASSQDGDNEQF
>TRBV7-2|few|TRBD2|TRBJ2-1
ASGRRGYNEQF
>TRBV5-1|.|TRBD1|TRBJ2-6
ASSMTGTNSGANVLT
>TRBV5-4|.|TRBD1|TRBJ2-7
ASSLIGQDSYEQY
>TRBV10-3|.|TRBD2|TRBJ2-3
AISESLAASTDTQY
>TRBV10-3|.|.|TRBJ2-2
AITAGDTGELF
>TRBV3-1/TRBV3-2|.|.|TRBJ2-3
ASSPLPGRGGTDTQY
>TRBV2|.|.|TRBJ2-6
AGLGGGPGANVLT
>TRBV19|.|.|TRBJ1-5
ASSPTGGEGRH
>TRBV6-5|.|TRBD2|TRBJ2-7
ASSYGGGAPYEQY
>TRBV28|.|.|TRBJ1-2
ASSPSVILGYT
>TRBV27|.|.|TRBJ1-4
ASSLLAATNEKLF
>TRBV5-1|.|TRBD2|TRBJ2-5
ASSPAFSTSGGHETQY
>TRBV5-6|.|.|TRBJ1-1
ASSLEFRAANTEAF